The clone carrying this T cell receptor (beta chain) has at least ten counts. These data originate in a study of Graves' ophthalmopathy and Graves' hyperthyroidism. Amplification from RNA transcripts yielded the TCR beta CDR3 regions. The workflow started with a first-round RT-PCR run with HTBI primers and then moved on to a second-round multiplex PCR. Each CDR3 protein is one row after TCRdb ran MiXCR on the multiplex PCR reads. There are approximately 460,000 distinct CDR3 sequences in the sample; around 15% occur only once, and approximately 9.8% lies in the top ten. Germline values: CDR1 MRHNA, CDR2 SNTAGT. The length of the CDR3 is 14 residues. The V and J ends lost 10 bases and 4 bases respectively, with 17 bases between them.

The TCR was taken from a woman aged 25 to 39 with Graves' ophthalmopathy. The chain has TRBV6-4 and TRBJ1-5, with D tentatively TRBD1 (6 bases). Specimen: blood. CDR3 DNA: TGTGCCACAGGCTCGGGGGGCCTGAATCAGCCCCAGCATTTT. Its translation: CATGSGGLNQPQHF.